A selection of T cell receptor beta chains follows, all from one sample in a study of T cells expressing NK-cell markers. TCRdb re-called the 5' RACE reads; one entry per CDR3 protein, DNA not given. The record lists a few hundred thousand distinct CDR3 sequences, of which the ten most abundant hold 5% to 5.5%. Specimen: blood T cells: a sorted CD56 or NKG2C T cell subset, CD4+ or CD8+ T cells, or bulk PBMC T cells (not recorded which). These receptor sequences come from a man between 18 and 69 years old in good health. CDR3s include the opening cysteine and the closing phenylalanine or tryptophan.

>TRBJ1-6|TRBV5-1
CASSGGQGNSPLHF
>TRBJ2-7|TRBV28
CASSPRLAGIYEQYF
>TRBJ1-1|TRBV19
CASSNRDPRTEAFF
>TRBJ2-3|TRBV12-3/TRBV12-4
CASSPRLAGVLTDTQYF
>TRBJ1-1|TRBV4-1
CASSQAGQARGAFF
>TRBJ2-6|TRBV20-1
CSAQDRWANVLTF
>TRBJ2-6|TRBV20-1
CSARPGGSGANVLTF
>TRBJ2-7|TRBV6-2/TRBV6-3
CASSHGRSGTPYEQYF
>TRBJ1-1|TRBV7-9
CASSEQGTPGEAFF
>TRBJ2-5|TRBV20-1
CSARDRGTRGGGETQYF
>TRBJ1-2|TRBV2
CASKLYGHYNYGYTF
>TRBJ1-3|TRBV5-1
CACILGNTIYF
>TRBJ2-6|TRBV20-1
CSASRFTGANVLTF
>TRBJ2-7|TRBV12-3/TRBV12-4
CASSSGQGKGEQYF
>TRBJ1-1|TRBV6-4
CASSDKGDRAMNTEAFF
>TRBJ1-5|TRBV3-1
CASSHGDREGAPQHF
>TRBJ1-4|TRBV7-9
CASSPQGISEKLFF
>TRBJ1-5|TRBV5-6
CASSRAGLGQPQHF
>TRBJ2-1|TRBV12-5
CASGFEAGLAGFF
>TRBJ1-5|TRBV6-2/TRBV6-3
CASSYPGVVNQPQHF
>TRBJ2-7|TRBV20-1
CSADRIRGLSYEQYF
>TRBJ1-2|TRBV14
CASSQAGTGSSGYTF
>TRBJ1-1|TRBV5-1
CASAPGGTTEAFF
>TRBJ2-5|TRBV4-1
CASSQGVARFQETQYF
>TRBJ2-7|TRBV19
CASSRRSYSSYEQYF
>TRBJ2-1|TRBV27
CASSLGRGRYNEQFF
>TRBJ2-5|TRBV6-1
CASSPGTSPYGTQYF
>TRBJ2-1|TRBV12-3/TRBV12-4
CASSTRLYEQFF
>TRBJ2-5|TRBV7-9
CASSLTGQIQETQYF
>TRBJ2-7|TRBV3-1
CASSQGDRVREQYF
>TRBJ2-1|TRBV5-5
CASSVQGARSGKEQFF
>TRBJ2-7|TRBV10-2
CASSASWSSYEQYF
>TRBJ1-1|TRBV7-9
CASSLTGTVNTEAFF
>TRBJ2-1|TRBV2
CASNRLAGLGNEQFF
>TRBJ2-1|TRBV18
CASSLTRNTGTGKNEQFF
>TRBJ2-1|TRBV29-1
CSVYRDRAYNEQFF
>TRBJ2-5|TRBV21-1
CASSKERAPGADKQETQYF
>TRBJ2-7|TRBV20-1
CSARSGNSAYEQYF
>TRBJ2-7|TRBV20-1
CSARPERPINLYEQYF
>TRBJ2-3|TRBV20-1
CSAAKTGGLGDTQYF
>TRBJ2-3|TRBV24-1
CATSDSGGAPGQGIDTQYF
>TRBJ1-1|TRBV5-6
CASSLFGTGGRTEAFF
>TRBJ2-3|TRBV11-1
CASSLVRTSGGASTDTQYF
>TRBJ2-5|TRBV20-1
CSAPGTGWAETQYF